A selection of T cell receptor beta chains follows, all from one sample in a study of T-cell reconstitution after alpha-beta-depleted transplantation in children. Each CDR3 protein is one row after TCRdb ran MiXCR on the PCR reads. In the table there are hundreds of thousands of distinct CDR3 sequences, about 12% of which are singletons. Sequencing was performed on PBMCs, taken before TCRalphabeta/CD19-depleted stem cell transplant. The source of these receptors is a girl between 2 and 10 years old with congenital amegakaryocytic thrombocytopenia, due to receive a stem cell transplant. Both conserved end residues are part of each CDR3. A D gene is named only where the DNA matches it firmly. Clone size, where shown, is once, few, many, or a class for clones that have expanded.

clone_size | d_call | j_call | v_call | cdr3_nt | cdr3_aa
few | - | TRBJ1-3 | TRBV7-6 | TGTGCCAGCAGCTCCGCCAGGGGCTCTGGAAACACCATATATTTT | CASSSARGSGNTIYF
many | - | TRBJ1-5 | TRBV20-1 | TGCAGTGCTAGAGAGAAAACGGGAGAGCCCCAGCATTTT | CSAREKTGEPQHF
few | - | TRBJ2-1 | TRBV19 | TGTGCCAGTAGTACGACCCTTGAGCAGTTCTTC | CASSTTLEQFF
many | - | TRBJ2-3 | TRBV5-5 | TGTGCCAGCAGCTTGTTTTCTAAAATTACAGATACGCAGTATTTT | CASSLFSKITDTQYF
- | - | TRBJ2-2 | TRBV12-3/TRBV12-4 | TGTGCCAGCAGTCCCGACGGACAGACCGGGGAGCTGTTTTTT | CASSPDGQTGELFF
few | - | TRBJ1-1 | TRBV18 | TGTGCCAGCTCACCACGAACGGGGCAGCCGACTGAAGCTTTCTTT | CASSPRTGQPTEAFF
many | TRBD2 | TRBJ2-7 | TRBV20-1 | TGCAGTGCTAGCGGGACTAGCGGGATTTACGAGCAGTACTTC | CSASGTSGIYEQYF
- | - | TRBJ2-7 | TRBV29-1 | TGCAGCGTTGAAGACGGAGGGCCGGGGGAGCAGTACTTC | CSVEDGGPGEQYF
few | TRBD2 | TRBJ2-7 | TRBV5-1 | TGCGCCAGCAGCTCATATCTAGGCGGGAGGAGTCCCTACGAGCAGTACTTC | CASSSYLGGRSPYEQYF
- | TRBD1 | TRBJ2-1 | TRBV19 | TGTGCCAGTAGTCCCCGTGAGGGGGCCCCCTACAATGAGCAGTTCTTC | CASSPREGAPYNEQFF
many | TRBD2 | TRBJ2-7 | TRBV5-1 | TGCGCCAGCAGCACAGGGACTAGCGGTGAGCAGTACTTC | CASSTGTSGEQYF
- | - | TRBJ2-7 | TRBV7-9 | TGTGCCAGCAGCTTAGCTGGGGGTACCGCCCTCGAGCAGTACTTC | CASSLAGGTALEQYF
few | - | TRBJ2-5 | TRBV6-6 | TGTGCCAGCCTGGCAGATCAAGAGACCCAGTACTTC | CASLADQETQYF
- | - | TRBJ2-1 | TRBV24-1 | TGTGCCACCAGTGATTTTGCGGGGCTCTCCTACAATGAGCAGTTCTTC | CATSDFAGLSYNEQFF